One T cell receptor beta chain is described in this entry. This specimen comes from a study of T cell responses to AZD1222 COVID-19 vaccine. TCRdb's table, derived via immunoSEQ multiplex PCR, lists solely in-frame clones and lacks some. The sample lists 130,000 or so clones; approximately 85% were seen once. The V gene's germline CDR1 is ENHRY and CDR2 SYGVKD. V was trimmed by 6 bases and J by 2 bases, leaving 10 bases between them. The CDR3 loop spans 13 amino acids. The chain combines TRBV10-3 with TRBJ1-1; D ambiguous. Here the sequenced sample was peripheral blood, taken 28 days after the second dose of the MenACWY control vaccine. The receptor was derived from an adult who received the MenACWY meningococcal vaccine as a control. The CDR3 region is CAISLEGNTEAFF. In nucleotides, the CDR3 is TGTGCCATCAGCCTGGAAGGAAACACTGAAGCTTTCTTT.